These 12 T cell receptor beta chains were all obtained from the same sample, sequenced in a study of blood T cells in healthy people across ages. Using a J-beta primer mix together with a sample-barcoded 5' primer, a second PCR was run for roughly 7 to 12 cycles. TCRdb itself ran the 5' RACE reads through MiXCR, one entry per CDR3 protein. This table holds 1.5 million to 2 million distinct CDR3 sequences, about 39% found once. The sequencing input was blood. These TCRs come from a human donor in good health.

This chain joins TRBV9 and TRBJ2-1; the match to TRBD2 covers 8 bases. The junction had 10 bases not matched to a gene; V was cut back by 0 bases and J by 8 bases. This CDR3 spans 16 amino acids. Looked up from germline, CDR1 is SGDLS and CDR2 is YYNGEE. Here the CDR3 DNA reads TGTGCCAGCAGCGTAGGGGAATCGGGGGGGGTGGATGAGCAGTTCTTC. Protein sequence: CASSVGESGGVDEQFF.

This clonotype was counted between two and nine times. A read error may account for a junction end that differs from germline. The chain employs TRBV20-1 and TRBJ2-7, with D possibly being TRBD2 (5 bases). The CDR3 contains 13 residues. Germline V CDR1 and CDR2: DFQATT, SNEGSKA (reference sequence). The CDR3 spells CSARAAWKSEQYF. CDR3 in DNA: TGCAGTGCCAGAGCGGCCTGGAAGTCCGAGCAGTACTTC.

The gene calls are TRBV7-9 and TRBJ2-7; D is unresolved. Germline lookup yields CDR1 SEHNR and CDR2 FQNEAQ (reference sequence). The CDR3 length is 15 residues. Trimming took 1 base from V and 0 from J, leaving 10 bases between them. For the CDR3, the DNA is TGTGCCAGCAGCTTAGGGCCCGGCCTCTCCTACGAGCAGTACTTC. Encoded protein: CASSLGPGLSYEQYF. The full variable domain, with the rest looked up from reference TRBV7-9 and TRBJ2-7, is DTGVSQNPRHKITKRGQNVTFRCDPISEHNRLYWYRQTLGQGPEFLTYFQNEAQLEKSRLLSDRFSAERPKGSFSTLEIQRTEQGDSAMYLCASSLGPGLSYEQYFGPGTRLTVT.

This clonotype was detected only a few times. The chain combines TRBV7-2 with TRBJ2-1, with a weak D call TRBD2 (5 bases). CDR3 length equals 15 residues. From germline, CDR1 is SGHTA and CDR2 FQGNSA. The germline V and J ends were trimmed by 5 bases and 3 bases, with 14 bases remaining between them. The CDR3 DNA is TGTGCCAGCAGCGGAGGAAGGGCAATCTACAATGAGCAGTTCTTC. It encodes CASSGGRAIYNEQFF. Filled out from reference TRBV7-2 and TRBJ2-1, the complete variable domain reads GAGVSQSPSNKVTEKGKDVELRCDPISGHTALYWYRQSLGQGLEFLIYFQGNSAPDKSGLPSDRFSAERTGGSVSTLTIQRTQQEDSAVYLCASSGGRAIYNEQFFGPGTRLTVL.

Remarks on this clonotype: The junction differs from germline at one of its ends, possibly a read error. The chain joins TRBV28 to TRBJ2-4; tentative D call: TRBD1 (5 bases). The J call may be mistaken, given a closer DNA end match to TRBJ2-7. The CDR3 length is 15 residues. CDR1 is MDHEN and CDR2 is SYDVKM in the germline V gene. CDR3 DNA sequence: TGTGCCAGTAGTTTTGGTGTGCAGGGAAACTACGAGCAGTACTTC. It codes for CASSFGVQGNYEQYF.

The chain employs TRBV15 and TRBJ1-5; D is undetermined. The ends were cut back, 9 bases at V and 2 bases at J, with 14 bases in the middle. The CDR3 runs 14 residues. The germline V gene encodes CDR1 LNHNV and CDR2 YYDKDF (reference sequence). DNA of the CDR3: TGTGCCACATCGCGGGCAGGAGGCAATCAGCCCCAGCATTTT. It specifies CATSRAGGNQPQHF. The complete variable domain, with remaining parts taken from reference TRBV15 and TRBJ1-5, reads DAMVIQNPRYQVTQFGKPVTLSCSQTLNHNVMYWYQQKSSQAPKLLFHYYDKDFNNEADTPDNFQSRRPNTSFCFLDIRSPGLGDTAMYLCATSRAGGNQPQHFGDGTRLSIL.

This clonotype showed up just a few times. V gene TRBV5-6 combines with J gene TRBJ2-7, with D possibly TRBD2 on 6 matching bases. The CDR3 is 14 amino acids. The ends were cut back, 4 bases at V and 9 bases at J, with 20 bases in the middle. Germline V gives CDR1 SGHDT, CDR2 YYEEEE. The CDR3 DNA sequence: TGTGCCAGCAGCGAAAGCTTAGCGGCATCCGGGCAGTACTTC. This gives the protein CASSESLAASGQYF.

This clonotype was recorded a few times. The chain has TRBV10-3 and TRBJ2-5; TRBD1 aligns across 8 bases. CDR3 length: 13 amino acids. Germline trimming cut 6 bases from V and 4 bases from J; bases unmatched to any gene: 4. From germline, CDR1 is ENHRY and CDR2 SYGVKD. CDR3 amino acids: CAISLDRAETQYF. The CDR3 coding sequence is TGTGCCATCAGCCTGGACAGGGCAGAGACCCAGTACTTC.

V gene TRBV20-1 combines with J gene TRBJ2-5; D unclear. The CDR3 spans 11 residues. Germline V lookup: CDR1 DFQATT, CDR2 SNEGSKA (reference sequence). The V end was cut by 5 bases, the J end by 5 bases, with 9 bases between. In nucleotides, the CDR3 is TGCAGTGCTTACCCCTCGGAGACCCAGTACTTC. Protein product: CSAYPSETQYF.

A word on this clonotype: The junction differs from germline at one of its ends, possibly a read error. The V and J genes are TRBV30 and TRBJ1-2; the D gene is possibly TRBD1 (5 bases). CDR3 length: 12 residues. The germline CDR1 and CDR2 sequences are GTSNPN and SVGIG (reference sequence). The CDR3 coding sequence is TGTGCCAAACTTAGCAGGGAGGATGGCCACACCTTC. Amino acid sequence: CAKLSREDGHTF.

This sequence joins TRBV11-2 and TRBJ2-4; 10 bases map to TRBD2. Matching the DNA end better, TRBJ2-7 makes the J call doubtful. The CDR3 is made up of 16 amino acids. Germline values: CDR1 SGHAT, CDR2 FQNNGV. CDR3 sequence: CASSLDGSGGVYEQYF. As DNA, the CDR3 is TGTGCCAGCAGCTTGGATGGAAGCGGGGGGGTGTACGAGCAGTACTTC.

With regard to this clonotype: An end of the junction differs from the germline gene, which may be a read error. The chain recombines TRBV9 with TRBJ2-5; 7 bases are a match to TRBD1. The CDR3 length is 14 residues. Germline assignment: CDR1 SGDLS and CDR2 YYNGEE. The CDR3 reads CASSARDSIEAQYF. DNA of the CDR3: TGTGCCAGCAGCGCGAGGGACAGTATAGAGGCCCAGTACTTC.